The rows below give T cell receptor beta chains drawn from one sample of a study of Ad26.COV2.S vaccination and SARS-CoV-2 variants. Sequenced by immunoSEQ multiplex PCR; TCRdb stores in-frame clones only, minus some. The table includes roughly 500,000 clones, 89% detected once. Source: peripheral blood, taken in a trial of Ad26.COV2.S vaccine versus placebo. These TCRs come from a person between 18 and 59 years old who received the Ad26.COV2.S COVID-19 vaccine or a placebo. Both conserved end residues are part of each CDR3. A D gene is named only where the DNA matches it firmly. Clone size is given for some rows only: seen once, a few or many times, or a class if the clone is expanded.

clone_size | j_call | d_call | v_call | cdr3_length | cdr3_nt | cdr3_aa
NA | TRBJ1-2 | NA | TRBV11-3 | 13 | TGTGCCAGCAGCTTAGACCGAAACTATGGCTACACCTTC | CASSLDRNYGYTF
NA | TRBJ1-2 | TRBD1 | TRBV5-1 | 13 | TGCGCCAGCAGCTTGGGGACAGGGTTTGGCTACACCTTC | CASSLGTGFGYTF
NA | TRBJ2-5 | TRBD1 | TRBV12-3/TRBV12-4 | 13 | TGTGCCAGCAGGCCCGGGACAGAAGAGACCCAGTACTTC | CASRPGTEETQYF
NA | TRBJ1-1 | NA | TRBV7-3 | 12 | TGTGCCAGCAGCTCCACGACACGGGAAGCTTTCTTT | CASSSTTREAFF
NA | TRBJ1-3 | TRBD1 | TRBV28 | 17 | TGTGCCAGCAGTTTAATTAATTCAGGGGGCGCCGGAAACACCATATATTTT | CASSLINSGGAGNTIYF
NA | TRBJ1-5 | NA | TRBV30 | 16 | TGTGCCTGGAGCTCAGACTGGCAGGCTAGCAATCAGCCCCAGCATTTT | CAWSSDWQASNQPQHF
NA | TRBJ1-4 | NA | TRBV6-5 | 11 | TGTGCCAGCGGAGGGGCGCGGAAACTGTTTTTT | CASGGARKLFF
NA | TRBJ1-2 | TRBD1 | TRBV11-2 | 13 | TGTGCCAGCAGGGCATCCCATCAGGGGGCAGGGACCTTC | CASRASHQGAGTF
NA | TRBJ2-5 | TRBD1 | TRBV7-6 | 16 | TGTGCCAGCAGCCCATGGACAGGATCGAACCAAGAGACCCAGTACTTC | CASSPWTGSNQETQYF
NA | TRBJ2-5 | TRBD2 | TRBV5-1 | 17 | TGCGCCAGCAGCCGGACTAGCGGGGGGGCGAACTGGGAGACCCAGTACTTC | CASSRTSGGANWETQYF
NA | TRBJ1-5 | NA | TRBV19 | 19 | TGTGCCAGTAGTATAGATCTTCGAAGGACAAATTATAGCAATCAGCCCCAGCATTTT | CASSIDLRRTNYSNQPQHF
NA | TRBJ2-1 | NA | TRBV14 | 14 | TGTGCCAGCAGCCGAGCCAGGATCGGGAATGAGCAGTTCTTC | CASSRARIGNEQFF
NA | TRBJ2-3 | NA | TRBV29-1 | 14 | TGCAGCGCCCGTAGGGGGTTTGACACAGATACGCAGTATTTT | CSARRGFDTDTQYF
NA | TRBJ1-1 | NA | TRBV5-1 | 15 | TGCGCCAGCAGCTTGGTTTCGGTTATGAACACTGAAGCTTTCTTT | CASSLVSVMNTEAFF
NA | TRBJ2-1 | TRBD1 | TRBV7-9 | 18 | TGTGCCAGCAGCTTAGCGCGTAGGGGGCTACTTATCTCCAATGAGCAGTTCTTC | CASSLARRGLLISNEQFF
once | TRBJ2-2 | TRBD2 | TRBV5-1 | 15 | TGCGCCAGCAGGTACAGCGGGGGGGCCCCCGGGGAGCTGTTTTTT | CASRYSGGAPGELFF
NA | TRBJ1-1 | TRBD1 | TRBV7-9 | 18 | TGTGCCAGCGGGGACCCGCTTCGACAGGGGATCATGAACACTGAAGCTTTCTTT | CASGDPLRQGIMNTEAFF
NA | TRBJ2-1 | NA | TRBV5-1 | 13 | TGCGCCAGCAGCTTGGTTTTTGGAAATGAGCAGTTCTTC | CASSLVFGNEQFF